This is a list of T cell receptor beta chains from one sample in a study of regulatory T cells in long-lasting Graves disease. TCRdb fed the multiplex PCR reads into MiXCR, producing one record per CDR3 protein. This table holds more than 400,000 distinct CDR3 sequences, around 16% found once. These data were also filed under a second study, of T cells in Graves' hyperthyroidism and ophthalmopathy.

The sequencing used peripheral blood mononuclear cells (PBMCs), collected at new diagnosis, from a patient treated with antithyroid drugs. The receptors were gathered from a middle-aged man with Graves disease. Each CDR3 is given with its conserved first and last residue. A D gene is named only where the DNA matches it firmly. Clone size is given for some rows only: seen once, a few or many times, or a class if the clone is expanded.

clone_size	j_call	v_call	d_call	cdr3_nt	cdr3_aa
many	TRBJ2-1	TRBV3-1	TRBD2	TGTGCCAGCAGCCAAGGGCCAGCGGGAGTCTGGAACAATGAGCAGTTCTTC	CASSQGPAGVWNNEQFF
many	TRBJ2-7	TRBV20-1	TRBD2	TGCAGTGCTAGCCCGGGGACTAGCGGGGGGTCCTACGAGCAGTACTTC	CSASPGTSGGSYEQYF
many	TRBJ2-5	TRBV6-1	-	TGTGCCAGCAGTGCCGCCGAGGGGGGGGCAGAGACCCAGTACTTC	CASSAAEGGAETQYF
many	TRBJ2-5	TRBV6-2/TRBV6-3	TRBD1	TGTGCCAGCAGTGACTTCCGTGGACAGGCCCGGGAGACCCAGTACTTC	CASSDFRGQARETQYF
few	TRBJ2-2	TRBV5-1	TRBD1	TGTGCCAGCAGCGCATCAGGGGGCGCGGGCACCGGGGAGCTGTTTTTT	CASSASGGAGTGELFF
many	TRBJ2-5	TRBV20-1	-	TGCAGTGCTAGCGGGACGGGGGAGACCCAGTACTTC	CSASGTGETQYF
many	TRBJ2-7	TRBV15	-	TGTGCCACCAGCAGAAGGACGGGGAACGAGCAGTACTTC	CATSRRTGNEQYF
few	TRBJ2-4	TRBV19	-	TGTGCCAGTAAGAGCGCCCTAGCCAAAAACATTCAGTACTTC	CASKSALAKNIQYF
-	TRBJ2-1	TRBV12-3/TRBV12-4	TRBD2	TGTGCCAGCAGTCCTACCGCAGCTAGCGGGAGGGCCTACTACAATGAGCAGTTCTTC	CASSPTAASGRAYYNEQFF
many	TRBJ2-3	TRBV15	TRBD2	TGTGCCACCAGCAGAGGGGAGGCGGGAGGCACAGATACGCAGTATTTT	CATSRGEAGGTDTQYF
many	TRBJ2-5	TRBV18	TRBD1	TGTGCCAGCTCACCGCAGGGGGAAGAGACCCAGTACTTC	CASSPQGEETQYF
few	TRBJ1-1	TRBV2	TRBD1	TGTGCCAGCAGAGGTCGCACAGGGGGATCCGAAGCTTTCTTT	CASRGRTGGSEAFF
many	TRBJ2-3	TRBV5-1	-	TGCGCCAGCAGCTCCTTACCGGGCCCCGTAGATACGCAGTATTTT	CASSSLPGPVDTQYF
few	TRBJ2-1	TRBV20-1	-	TGCACCAGTGGGAGAAGGGCCTACAATGAGCAGTTCTTC	CTSGRRAYNEQFF
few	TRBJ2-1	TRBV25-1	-	TGTGCCAGCAGTCCCCCCGGATGGTACACCCAAAATGAGCAGTTCTTC	CASSPPGWYTQNEQFF
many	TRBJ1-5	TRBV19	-	TGTGCCAGCAGTTACCGCGATCAGCCCCAGCATTTT	CASSYRDQPQHF
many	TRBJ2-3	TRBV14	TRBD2	TGTGCCAGCAGCCAAGGTGTGGCGGCGGGAGGCTGGGGAGATACGCAGTATTTT	CASSQGVAAGGWGDTQYF
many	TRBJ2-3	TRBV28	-	TGTGCCAGCAGTTTGAGCGGTACAGATACGCAGTATTTT	CASSLSGTDTQYF
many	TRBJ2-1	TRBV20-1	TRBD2	TGCAGTGCTAGATTGGGGACTAGCGTGTCCTACAATGAGCAGTTCTTC	CSARLGTSVSYNEQFF
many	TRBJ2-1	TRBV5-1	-	TGCGCCAGCAGCTCTACCCAGGGGAGCTCCTACAATGAGCAGTTCTTC	CASSSTQGSSYNEQFF
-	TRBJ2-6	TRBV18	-	TGTGCCAGCTCACCAGCGAAAGGGTCGGCTGGGGCCAACGTCCTGACTTTC	CASSPAKGSAGANVLTF
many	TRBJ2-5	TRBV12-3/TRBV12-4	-	TGTGCCAGCGGGGAGACCGTCCAAGAGACCCAGTACTTC	CASGETVQETQYF
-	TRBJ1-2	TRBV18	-	TGTGCCAGCTCACCACCGGAGCAGGAGAATGGCTACACCTTC	CASSPPEQENGYTF
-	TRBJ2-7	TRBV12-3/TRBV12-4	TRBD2	TGTGCCAGCAGCTATTCAAGCGGGACCCGCGAGCAGTACTTC	CASSYSSGTREQYF
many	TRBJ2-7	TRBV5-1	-	TGCGCCAGCAGCAAGGAGGGCCAGGAGCAGTACTTC	CASSKEGQEQYF
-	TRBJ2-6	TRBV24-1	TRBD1	TGTGCCACCAGTGACCCCCCGGGACAGGGGAGCACTGGGGCCAACGTCCTGACTTTC	CATSDPPGQGSTGANVLTF
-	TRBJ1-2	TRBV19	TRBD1	TGTGCCAGTAATAGGGGGCAGAACTATGGCTACACCTTC	CASNRGQNYGYTF
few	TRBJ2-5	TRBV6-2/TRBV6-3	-	TGTGCCAGCAGAAGAACCCAGGGAGCGACCCAGTACTTC	CASRRTQGATQYF
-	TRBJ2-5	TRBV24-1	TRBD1	TGTGCCACCAGTGTCGGGGGACAGGGGGGCGACCAAGAGACCCAGTACTTC	CATSVGGQGGDQETQYF
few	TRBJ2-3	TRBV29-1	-	TGCAGCGTTGATACCGACCGCACAGATACGCAGTATTTT	CSVDTDRTDTQYF
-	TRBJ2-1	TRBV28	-	TGTGCCAGCATGGCTGGGACCGGCTACAATGAGCAGTTCTTC	CASMAGTGYNEQFF
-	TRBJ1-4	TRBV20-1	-	TGCAGTGCTAGAGCGGGATCAACTAATGAAAAACTGTTTTTT	CSARAGSTNEKLFF
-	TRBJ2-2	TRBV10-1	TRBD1	TGCGCCAGCTCGCGGACAGGAACCGGGGAGCTGTTTTTT	CASSRTGTGELFF
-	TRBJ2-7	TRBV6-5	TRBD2	TGTGCCAGCAGTTCCCGGACTAGCGCCCGCGAGCAGTACTTC	CASSSRTSAREQYF
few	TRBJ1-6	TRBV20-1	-	TGCAGTGCGGCCGCAGGGCGAACCTATAATTCACCCCTCCACTTT	CSAAAGRTYNSPLHF
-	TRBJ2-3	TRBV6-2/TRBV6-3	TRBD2	TGTGCCAGCAGGAGACTAGCGGGAGGGCCGGTCTCAGATACGCAGTATTTT	CASRRLAGGPVSDTQYF
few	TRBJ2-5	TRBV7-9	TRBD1	TGTGCCAGCAGCCGACAGGGGTTCCAAGAGACCCAGTACTTC	CASSRQGFQETQYF
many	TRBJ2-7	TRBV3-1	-	TGTGCCAGCAGCCCAAGGACTGGAGAAAAACGCTACGAGCAGTACTTC	CASSPRTGEKRYEQYF
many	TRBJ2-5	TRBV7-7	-	TGTGCTAGCAGCTTAGTGGCAGGGAGTAAGGAGACCCAGTACTTC	CASSLVAGSKETQYF
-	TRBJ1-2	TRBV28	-	TGTGCCAGCAGTCCGGGCAATGGGGGCTACACCTTC	CASSPGNGGYTF
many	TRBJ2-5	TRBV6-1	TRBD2	TGTGCCAGCAGTCCCCTAGCGGGAGAGACCCAGTACTTC	CASSPLAGETQYF
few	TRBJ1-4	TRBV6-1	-	TGTGCCAGCAGTGATCCGGGGAAGGCTAATGAAAAACTGTTTTTT	CASSDPGKANEKLFF
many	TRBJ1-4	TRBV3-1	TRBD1	TGTGCCAGCAGCCCCCAGGACAGGGGGCAGAAACTGTTTTTT	CASSPQDRGQKLFF
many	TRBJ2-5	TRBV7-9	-	TGTGCCAGCAGCTCCCGGTTCCGGGAACAAGAGACCCAGTACTTC	CASSSRFREQETQYF